A single sample is the source of the 24 T cell receptor beta chains below, sequenced in a study of neurological immune-mediated disorders. A single record per CDR3 protein comes from TCRdb applying MiXCR to the 5' RACE reads. The repertoire consists of under 70,000 distinct CDR3 sequences, with 3% to 4% occurring once and the leading ten covering roughly 6.6%. Sequenced material: PBMCs. The receptor source for this set is a woman aged 60-75 years with multiple sclerosis.

This clonotype was recorded many times. The V and J genes are TRBV28 and TRBJ2-7; tentatively, D is TRBD1 (7 bases). The CDR3 totals 14 residues. V was cut by 8 bases and J by 7 bases, with 21 bases left in between. Germline CDR1 reads MDHEN; CDR2 reads SYDVKM. The CDR3 coding sequence is TGTGCCAGCGATCGGAGTGTCAGGGGGGTAGAGCAGTACTTC. Protein: CASDRSVRGVEQYF.

This clonotype was counted ten times or more. The V call is TRBV10-3, the J call TRBJ1-3; possible D gene TRBD1, 6 bases. V was shortened by 6 bases and J by 4 bases, with 22 bases between the two germline ends. The CDR3 extends over 17 amino acids. Germline CDR1 reads ENHRY; CDR2 reads SYGVKD. The CDR3 bases are TGTGCCATCAGAGGGGGATCCCAAAGGTTCGGGGGAAACACCATATATTTT. Its protein product is CAIRGGSQRFGGNTIYF.

This clonotype has at least ten counts. The rearrangement joins TRBV6-2 or TRBV6-3 to TRBJ2-2; D is unclear. This CDR3 contains 13 residues. Trimming pared 0 bases from V and 9 bases from J, leaving 8 bases between. Germline V gene data show CDR1 as MNHEY and CDR2 as SVGEGT. The CDR3 loop is CASSYSSNRELFF. The CDR3 DNA sequence: TGTGCCAGCAGTTACTCGAGTAACCGGGAGCTGTTTTTT.

This clonotype was detected ten times or more. The rearrangement joins TRBV6-2 or TRBV6-3 to TRBJ2-7; D is possibly TRBD2 (5 bases). The CDR3 is made up of 12 amino acids. In germline, CDR1 is MNHEY, CDR2 SVGEGT. V lost 4 bases, J lost 6 bases, and 10 bases lay in between. DNA of the CDR3: TGTGCCAGCAGTTCGATCGGAGGCGAGCAGTACTTC. Protein sequence: CASSSIGGEQYF.

This clonotype has ten or more counts. The V and J genes are TRBV9 and TRBJ2-2; D is ambiguous. The CDR3 is made up of 16 amino acids. The germline gives CDR1 SGDLS, CDR2 YYNGEE. Between the trimmed V and J ends, which lost 0 bases and 6 bases, there was a span of 15 bases. As DNA, the CDR3 is TGTGCCAGCAGCGTAGCCGCAGGAGTTTTCTCCGGGGAGCTGTTTTTT. Its translation: CASSVAAGVFSGELFF.

This clonotype came up many times. This chain uses TRBV6-5 with TRBJ2-1; 11 bases map to TRBD2. CDR1 and CDR2 from the germline V gene are MNHEY and SVGAGI. Losses at the gene ends were 6 bases for V and 4 bases for J; bases not matched to a gene: 11. This CDR3 contains 17 residues. In DNA form, the CDR3 reads TGTGCCAGCAGACATAAGCCAGGGACTAGCGGATACAATGAGCAGTTCTTC. This encodes CASRHKPGTSGYNEQFF.

This clonotype was counted many times. The chain uses TRBV5-1 and TRBJ2-3; D possibly uses TRBD1 or TRBD2 (6 bases each). Germline CDR1 SGHRS, CDR2 YFSETQ. Trimming removed 1 base at V and 4 bases at J, with 22 bases between. The CDR3 is made up of 18 amino acids. The CDR3 sequence: CASSLWGAWGRFADTQYF. CDR3 DNA sequence: TGCGCCAGCAGCTTGTGGGGGGCGTGGGGCAGGTTTGCAGATACGCAGTATTTT.

The sample holds many counts of this clonotype. The chain is built from TRBV20-1 and TRBJ2-2; 7 positions agree with TRBD1. The germline gives CDR1 DFQATT, CDR2 SNEGSKA (reference sequence). The CDR3 consists of 16 residues. The trim removed 3 bases at V and 2 bases at J, leaving 9 bases unmatched. The CDR3 DNA sequence: TGCAGTGCTAGGGAGAGGACAGGCGGAAACACCGGGGAGCTGTTTTTT. Translating it yields CSARERTGGNTGELFF.

Many counts were recorded for this clonotype. The V gene is TRBV20-1, the J gene TRBJ2-1; 9 bases fit TRBD1. This CDR3 has 15 amino acids. Per the germline V gene, CDR1 is DFQATT and CDR2 is SNEGSKA (reference sequence). V lost 5 bases, J lost 1 base, and 6 bases stayed unmatched. In DNA, the CDR3 is TGCAGTGCTTTCGGACAGGGGTCATCCTACAATGAGCAGTTCTTC. Its translation: CSAFGQGSSYNEQFF.

CDR3 sequence (DNA): TGTGCCAGCAGCACCCATAGCAATCAGCCCCAGCATTTT. Translated, it gives CASSTHSNQPQHF. V is TRBV7-2 and J is TRBJ1-5; D remains unclear. Trimming removed 5 bases at V and 0 bases at J, with 5 bases between. This CDR3 region has 13 residues. CDR1 and CDR2 (germline): SGHTA, FQGNSA.

This clonotype occurred many times. V is TRBV7-3 and J is TRBJ2-2; 9 nucleotides line up with TRBD2. Germline V gives CDR1 SGHTA, CDR2 FQGTGA. The V segment lost 5 bases and the J segment 6 bases; nucleotides outside the gene matches: 7. The CDR3 is 15 residues long. This CDR3 is CASSPQGTSPGELFF. The DNA of the CDR3 is TGTGCCAGCAGCCCCCAGGGGACTAGCCCCGGGGAGCTGTTTTTT.

This clonotype was counted ten times or more. The V call is TRBV10-1, the J call TRBJ2-3; TRBD2 might be the D (5 bases). The germline V gene has CDR1 WNHNN and CDR2 SYGVQD (reference sequence). The length of the CDR3 is 14 residues. V lost 0 bases to trimming and J lost 8 bases, with 12 bases between them. Here the CDR3 reads CASSESIRERTQYF. CDR3 DNA sequence: TGCGCCAGCAGTGAGTCGATAAGGGAGCGTACGCAGTATTTT.

This clonotype was counted ten times or more. The chain joins TRBV11-2 to TRBJ2-7, with D maybe TRBD2 (6 bases). This CDR3 is built from 15 residues. V lost 1 base and J 0 bases, leaving 10 bases between the germline ends. Germline V gene lookup returns CDR1 SGHAT and CDR2 FQNNGV. The CDR3, as DNA: TGTGCCAGCAGCTTAGCTAGGAGGGGCTCCTACGAGCAGTACTTC. It codes for CASSLARRGSYEQYF.

This clonotype was seen at least ten times. This chain links TRBV5-1 with TRBJ1-1; 10 positions agree with TRBD1. V was pared by 4 bases and J by 1 base, with 13 bases of the junction left unmatched. The CDR3 is 18 amino acids. Germline assignment: CDR1 SGHRS and CDR2 YFSETQ. In nucleotides, the CDR3 is TGCGCCAGCAGCCCCCTCCGGGGGACAGGGGCGGGGAACACTGAAGCTTTCTTT. It encodes CASSPLRGTGAGNTEAFF.

This clonotype was observed at least ten times. The chain is built from TRBV6-6 and TRBJ2-7; D may be TRBD1 (5 bases). The CDR3 is 15 amino acids. Germline CDR1 and CDR2: MNHNY and SVGAGI (reference sequence). Trimming removed 6 bases from V and 3 bases from J, with 18 bases in between. The CDR3 loop is CASSPIPGLDYEQYF. Here the CDR3 DNA reads TGTGCCAGCAGCCCGATCCCAGGGTTAGACTACGAGCAGTACTTC.

This clonotype was seen many times. CDR3 coding DNA: TGCGCCAGCAGCGGAATGGTCTCCTACAATGAGCAGTTCTTC. The encoded protein is CASSGMVSYNEQFF. V and J are TRBV5-1 and TRBJ2-1, with no clear D. The CDR3 has 14 amino acids. Germline V gene data show CDR1 as SGHRS and CDR2 as YFSETQ. Trimming removed 4 bases from V and 0 bases from J, with 8 bases in between.

The table lists this clonotype with many counts. This rearrangement joins TRBV10-3 to TRBJ1-2; D not certain. CDR3 length: 11 residues. The germline gives CDR1 ENHRY, CDR2 SYGVKD. V was shortened by 4 bases and J by 6 bases, with 6 bases between the two germline ends. The CDR3 region is CAISAVHGYTF. The CDR3 nucleotides read TGTGCCATCAGTGCCGTCCATGGCTACACCTTC.

In its sample, this clonotype was seen many times. The chain uses TRBV5-1 and TRBJ1-1, with a tentative D call TRBD1 (5 bases). Per germline, CDR1 SGHRS and CDR2 YFSETQ. The CDR3 length is 13 residues. Trimming removed 7 bases at V and 5 bases at J, with 15 bases between. For the CDR3, the DNA is TGCGCCAGCTCCCAAGACGGGGGGACTGAAGCTTTCTTT. It specifies CASSQDGGTEAFF.

This clonotype was seen repeatedly, ten times or more. This rearrangement joins TRBV7-3 to TRBJ1-5; tentatively, D is TRBD1 (5 bases). This CDR3 has 13 residues. Trimming took off 5 bases at V and 3 bases at J, with 8 bases between the two ends. Germline values: CDR1 SGHTA, CDR2 FQGTGA. For the CDR3, the DNA is TGTGCCAGCAGCGCGGACATCAATCAGCCCCAGCATTTT. The encoded protein is CASSADINQPQHF. The entire variable domain, with the rest obtained from reference TRBV7-3 and TRBJ1-5, is as follows: GAGVSQTPSNKVTEKGKYVELRCDPISGHTALYWYRQSLGQGPEFLIYFQGTGAADDSGLPNDRFFAVRPEGSVSTLKIQRTERGDSAVYLCASSADINQPQHFGDGTRLSIL.

This clonotype has ten or more counts. The genes are TRBV27 and TRBJ1-1; D might be TRBD1 (5 bases). Between the trimmed V and J ends, which lost 5 bases and 10 bases, there was a span of 17 bases. The germline V gene encodes CDR1 MNHEY and CDR2 SMNVEV (reference sequence). The CDR3 extends over 13 amino acids. The CDR3 bases are TGTGCCAGCAGTCCCCCTGGGGCCCCCGCAGCTTTCTTT. It is translated as CASSPPGAPAAFF.

This clonotype was detected ten times or more. The chain carries TRBV7-7 and TRBJ2-1; D possibly uses TRBD1 or TRBD2 (6 bases each). Germline loops: CDR1 SSHAT, CDR2 FNYEAQ (reference sequence). V lost 3 bases to trimming and J lost 10 bases, with 16 bases between them. The CDR3 has 14 residues. The CDR3 sequence: CASSLGGGSGEQFF. The DNA of the CDR3 is TGTGCCAGCAGCTTGGGGGGCGGATCGGGGGAGCAGTTCTTC.

This clonotype was seen at least ten times. DNA of the CDR3: TGCGCCAGCAGCCGGGACATAGACAATGAGCAGTTCTTC. Its protein product is CASSRDIDNEQFF. This chain uses TRBV5-1 with TRBJ2-1; D perhaps matches TRBD1 (6 bases). Germline V gene sequence: CDR1 SGHRS, CDR2 YFSETQ. The CDR3 has 13 residues. V shed 4 bases and J shed 5 bases, with 10 bases lying between them.

This clonotype was seen ten or more times. The gene calls are TRBV9 and TRBJ2-6; D is possibly TRBD2 (5 bases). V shed 4 bases and J shed 0 bases, with 8 bases lying between them. The CDR3 consists of 15 residues. Germline CDR1 is SGDLS and CDR2 is YYNGEE. The CDR3, as DNA: TGTGCCAGCAGCAAACGGGGCTCTGGGGCCAACGTCCTGACTTTC. Translated: CASSKRGSGANVLTF.

In this sample, this clonotype turned up many times. CDR3 coding DNA: TGCAGTGCTCAAGAGTCCACAGATACGCAGTATTTT. Its translation is CSAQESTDTQYF. The chain combines TRBV20-1 with TRBJ2-3; D is ambiguous. The germline gives CDR1 DFQATT, CDR2 SNEGSKA (reference sequence). This CDR3 comprises 12 residues. Trimming stripped 5 bases from V and 2 bases from J, with 8 bases between.